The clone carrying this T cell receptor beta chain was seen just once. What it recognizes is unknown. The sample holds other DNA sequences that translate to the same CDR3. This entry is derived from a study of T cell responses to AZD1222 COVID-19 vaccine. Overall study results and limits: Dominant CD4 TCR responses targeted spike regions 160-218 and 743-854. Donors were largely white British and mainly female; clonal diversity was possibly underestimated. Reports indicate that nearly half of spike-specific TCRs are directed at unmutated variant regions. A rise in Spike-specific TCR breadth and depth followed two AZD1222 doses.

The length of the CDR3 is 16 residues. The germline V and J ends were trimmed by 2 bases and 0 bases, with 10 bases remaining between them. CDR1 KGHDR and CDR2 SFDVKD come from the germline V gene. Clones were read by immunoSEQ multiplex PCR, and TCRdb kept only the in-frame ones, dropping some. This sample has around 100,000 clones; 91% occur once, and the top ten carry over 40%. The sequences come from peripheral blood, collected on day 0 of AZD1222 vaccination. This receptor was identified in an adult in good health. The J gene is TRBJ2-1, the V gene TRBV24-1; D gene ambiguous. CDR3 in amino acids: CATSDSTPSSYNEQFF. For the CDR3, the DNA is TGTGCCACCAGTGATTCTACTCCGAGCTCCTACAATGAGCAGTTCTTC.